The TCR beta chain under discussion was sequenced for a study of T cell responses to AZD1222 COVID-19 vaccine. TCRdb's table, derived via immunoSEQ multiplex PCR, lists solely in-frame clones and lacks some. The sample contains around 140,000 clones, 90% of which appear only once. Investigators merged groups given second doses at roughly 4 or roughly 12 weeks. Trimming removed 3 bases at V and 4 bases at J, with 15 bases between. The V gene's germline CDR1 is DFQATT and CDR2 SNEGSKA (reference sequence). The CDR3 has 14 residues. The chain combines TRBV20-1 with TRBJ1-1, with D possibly matching TRBD1 (5 bases). The TCR was taken from an adult who received the AZD1222 COVID-19 vaccine. The source material was peripheral blood, sampled 28 days after the second AZD1222 dose. The CDR3 DNA sequence: TGCAGTGCTAGTCATGGGGCGGGAAGCACTGAAGCTTTCTTT. Its protein product is CSASHGAGSTEAFF.